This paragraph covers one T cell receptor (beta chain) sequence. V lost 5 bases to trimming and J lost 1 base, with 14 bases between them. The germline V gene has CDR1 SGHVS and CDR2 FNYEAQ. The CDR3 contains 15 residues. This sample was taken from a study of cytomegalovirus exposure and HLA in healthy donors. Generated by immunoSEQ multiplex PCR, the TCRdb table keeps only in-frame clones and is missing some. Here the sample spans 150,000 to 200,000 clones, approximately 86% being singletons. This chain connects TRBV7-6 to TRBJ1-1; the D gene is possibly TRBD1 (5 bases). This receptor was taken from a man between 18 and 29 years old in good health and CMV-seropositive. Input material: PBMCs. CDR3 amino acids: CASSLYFQGNTEAFF. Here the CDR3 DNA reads TGTGCCAGCAGCCTATACTTTCAGGGGAACACTGAAGCTTTCTTT. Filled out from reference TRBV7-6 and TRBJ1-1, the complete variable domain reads GAGVSQSPRYKVTKRGQDVALRCDPISGHVSLYWYRQALGQGPEFLTYFNYEAQQDKSGLPNDRFSAERPEGSISTLTIQRTEQRDSAMYRCASSLYFQGNTEAFFGQGTRLTVV.